This passage covers 32 T cell receptor beta chains from one sample sequenced in a study of T-cell reconstitution after alpha-beta-depleted transplantation in children. Preparation of the TCRbeta library used unique molecular identifiers. TCRdb reprocessed the PCR reads with MiXCR, giving one entry per CDR3 protein. The sample holds about 490,000 distinct CDR3 sequences, roughly a tenth seen once. Sample: PBMCs, taken before TCRalphabeta/CD19-depleted stem cell transplant. All receptors come from a child under 10 years old with inherited bone marrow failure, due to receive a stem cell transplant.

This clonotype occurred many times. The rearrangement uses TRBV4-3 and TRBJ2-7, with D possibly matching TRBD1 (5 bases). This CDR3 has 13 amino acids. Looked up from germline, CDR1 is LGHNA and CDR2 is YSLEER. V dropped 4 bases and J dropped 5 bases, with 12 bases sitting between them. The CDR3 DNA sequence: TGCGCCAGCAGCCCGGTCTGGGGCGACGAGCAGTACTTC. Translation: CASSPVWGDEQYF.

This clonotype was seen many times. The chain employs TRBV10-3 and TRBJ2-1, with no clear D. The CDR3 loop spans 11 amino acids. From germline, CDR1 is ENHRY and CDR2 SYGVKD. V was shortened by 10 bases and J by 2 bases, with 6 bases between the two germline ends. CDR3 protein: CATLAYNEQFF. CDR3 bases: TGTGCCACTCTGGCCTACAATGAGCAGTTCTTC.

The V and J genes are TRBV27 and TRBJ1-1; possibly TRBD1 for D (5 bases). This CDR3 contains 14 residues. CDR1 is MNHEY, CDR2 SMNVEV, per germline (reference sequence). V was clipped by 4 bases and J by 4 bases, with 13 bases between them. CDR3 in amino acids: CASSWTPQSTEAFF. The CDR3 bases are TGTGCCAGCAGTTGGACACCCCAGAGCACTGAAGCTTTCTTT.

V is TRBV30 and J is TRBJ2-7; D is undetermined. Trimming removed 0 bases from V and 5 bases from J, with 5 bases in between. Germline V gives CDR1 GTSNPN, CDR2 SVGIG (reference sequence). The CDR3 sequence is 11 residues long. DNA of the CDR3: TGTGCCTGGAGTGTAGTCGACGAGCAGTACTTC. Its translation is CAWSVVDEQYF.

This clonotype was detected a few times. The chain employs TRBV5-6 and TRBJ1-1; D gene ambiguous. The germline gives CDR1 SGHDT, CDR2 YYEEEE. CDR3 length: 14 amino acids. V was clipped by 0 bases and J by 0 bases, with 6 bases between them. The CDR3 reads CASSLVDVNTEAFF. In DNA form, the CDR3 reads TGTGCCAGCAGCTTGGTGGATGTGAACACTGAAGCTTTCTTT.

The J gene is TRBJ2-7, the V gene TRBV6-1; TRBD1 is a possible D gene (6 bases). Trimming shortened V by 0 bases and J by 9 bases, and 18 bases separated the two germline ends. The CDR3 spans 15 residues. CDR1 and CDR2 (germline): MNHNS, SASEGT. The chain's CDR3 is CASSEASSSTGGQYF. The CDR3 DNA sequence: TGTGCCAGCAGTGAAGCTTCGTCCTCGACAGGCGGGCAGTACTTC.

This chain links TRBV20-1 with TRBJ2-6, with TRBD2 matching over 9 bases. CDR3 size: 19 residues. Germline V gene data show CDR1 as DFQATT and CDR2 as SNEGSKA (reference sequence). After removal of 1 base from V and 0 bases from J, the junction contained 10 bases not matched to a gene. CDR3 sequence: CSARVGSGSFHSGANVLTF. DNA of the CDR3: TGCAGTGCTAGAGTGGGTAGCGGGAGTTTTCACTCTGGGGCCAACGTCCTGACTTTC.

The rearrangement joins TRBV6-5 to TRBJ2-2; D call uncertain. The V gene's germline CDR1 is MNHEY and CDR2 SVGAGI. The CDR3 covers 13 residues. The ends were cut back, 4 bases at V and 0 bases at J, with 3 bases in the middle. The DNA for the CDR3 is TGTGCCAGCAGTTGGACGAACACCGGGGAGCTGTTTTTT. Its protein product is CASSWTNTGELFF.

This clonotype was seen many times. The rearrangement uses TRBV2 and TRBJ2-3; D unresolved. The CDR3 length is 15 residues. The V end lost 2 bases, the J end lost 2 bases, and 11 bases lay between the germline ends. Looked up from germline, CDR1 is SNHLY and CDR2 is FYNNEI. The CDR3 reads CASSEKGRHTDTQYF. The CDR3 nucleotides read TGTGCCAGCAGTGAAAAGGGAAGACACACAGATACGCAGTATTTT.

This clonotype was picked up many times. The chain joins TRBV7-2 to TRBJ1-2, with 9 bases that match TRBD1. J was trimmed by 4 bases and V by 3 bases; bases with no gene match: 3. Germline-derived CDR1 and CDR2 are SGHTA and FQGNSA. The CDR3 is 14 residues long. CDR3 nucleotide sequence: TGTGCCAGCAGCTTTGGACAGGGGCCCTATGGCTACACCTTC. Its translation is CASSFGQGPYGYTF.

This clonotype appeared many times. The chain couples TRBV7-2 to TRBJ2-5; 7 nucleotides line up with TRBD2. V trimming: 5 bases; J trimming: 5 bases; junction bases outside the gene matches: 8. From germline, CDR1 is SGHTA and CDR2 FQGNSA. There are 14 residues in the CDR3. CDR3 DNA: TGTGCCAGCAGCACGGAACTAGCGTCGGAGACCCAGTACTTC. This gives the protein CASSTELASETQYF.

There are many counts of this clonotype. The V call is TRBV2, the J call TRBJ1-2; 8 nucleotides line up with TRBD1. V lost 3 bases, J lost 4 bases, and 7 bases stayed unmatched. This CDR3 comprises 15 residues. Germline V CDR1 and CDR2: SNHLY, FYNNEI. The CDR3 DNA follows: TGTGCCAGCAGTGATTTCGGACAGGGACTCTATGGCTACACCTTC. Translating gives CASSDFGQGLYGYTF.

This clonotype was seen at least ten times. This chain uses TRBV20-1 with TRBJ2-7; tentatively, D is TRBD1 (6 bases). V was cut by 4 bases and J by 0 bases, with 16 bases left in between. There are 15 residues in the CDR3. CDR1 and CDR2 from the germline V gene are DFQATT and SNEGSKA (reference sequence). CDR3 nucleotides: TGCAGTGCTACTCTCCCAGGACAGATCTCCTACGAGCAGTACTTC. Protein: CSATLPGQISYEQYF.

Many counts were recorded for this clonotype. The chain employs TRBV6-5 and TRBJ1-5, with a possible D match to TRBD1 (5 bases). Germline loops: CDR1 MNHEY, CDR2 SVGAGI. The CDR3 is made up of 13 amino acids. The V end was cut by 8 bases, the J end by 6 bases, with 14 bases between. CDR3 sequence: CASHRFGGQPQHF. DNA for the CDR3: TGTGCCAGCCACCGGTTTGGGGGTCAGCCCCAGCATTTT.

The chain is built from TRBV6-1 and TRBJ2-7; 7 bases agree with TRBD1. The length of the CDR3 is 13 residues. Germline values: CDR1 MNHNS, CDR2 SASEGT. V lost 6 bases to trimming and J lost 6 bases; unmatched junction nucleotides: 8. The CDR3 here is CASRTGLKLEQYF. The CDR3 coding sequence is TGTGCCAGCAGGACAGGGTTAAAACTCGAGCAGTACTTC.

This clonotype was seen repeatedly, ten times or more. The chain is built from TRBV20-1 and TRBJ2-2; TRBD2 aligns across 8 bases. The trim removed 1 base at V and 4 bases at J, leaving 5 bases unmatched. The CDR3 has 15 residues. Germline V gene lookup returns CDR1 DFQATT and CDR2 SNEGSKA (reference sequence). The CDR3 reads CSARVSGSGTGELFF. CDR3 in DNA: TGCAGTGCTAGAGTGAGCGGGAGTGGCACCGGGGAGCTGTTTTTT.

The table lists this clonotype with many counts. The V gene is TRBV6-2 or TRBV6-3, the J gene TRBJ2-1, with unresolved D. The CDR3 consists of 14 residues. The germline V and J ends were trimmed by 10 bases and 6 bases, with 19 bases remaining between them. CDR1 and CDR2 from the germline V gene are MNHEY and SVGEGT. The CDR3 loop is CATLPSLDPNEQFF. The CDR3 DNA follows: TGTGCCACCTTACCGTCACTGGATCCCAATGAGCAGTTCTTC.

The table lists this clonotype with many counts. The chain carries TRBV2 and TRBJ2-3, with TRBD2 as a possible D gene (5 bases). V was pared by 9 bases and J by 7 bases, with 20 bases between. Germline V CDR1 and CDR2: SNHLY, FYNNEI. This CDR3 is built from 14 residues. The CDR3 DNA follows: TGTGCCAGTGTTGGTACAGCGAGGAGGAATACGCAGTATTTT. It codes for CASVGTARRNTQYF. Full variable domain (missing parts from reference TRBV2 and TRBJ2-3): EPEVTQTPSHQVTQMGQEVILRCVPISNHLYFYWYRQILGQKVEFLVSFYNNEISEKSEIFDDQFSVERPDGSNFTLKIRSTKLEDSAMYFCASVGTARRNTQYFGPGTRLTVL.

This clonotype was recorded many times. The rearrangement uses TRBV20-1 and TRBJ2-1, with 8 bases matching TRBD1. Trimming removed 5 bases from V and 3 bases from J; junction bases left unmatched: 3. From germline, CDR1 is DFQATT and CDR2 SNEGSKA (reference sequence). The CDR3 extends over 13 amino acids. The CDR3, as DNA: TGCAGTGCTCCGGACAGGGTCTACAATGAGCAGTTCTTC. Protein: CSAPDRVYNEQFF.

This clonotype came up many times. The chain combines TRBV10-3 with TRBJ2-7; D remains unclear. Germline-derived CDR1 and CDR2 are ENHRY and SYGVKD. The CDR3 length is 15 residues. V lost 6 bases, J lost 5 bases, and 20 bases lay in between. The CDR3 DNA reads TGTGCCATCAGAGACCGGGCAGATGCCCGGGACGAGCAGTACTTC. It is translated as CAIRDRADARDEQYF.

This clonotype was picked up many times. The chain carries TRBV29-1 and TRBJ2-4; 7 bases agree with TRBD2. This CDR3 region has 13 residues. J gave up 5 bases and V 6 bases, and 7 bases lay outside the gene matches. Germline CDR1 reads SQVTM; CDR2 reads ANQGSEA. Written as DNA, the CDR3 is TGCAGCGTCCAACGTGGGGGGGAAAACATTCAGTACTTC. It is translated as CSVQRGGENIQYF.

This clonotype was counted a single time. A read error may be the cause here, since a much bigger clone is one base away. The genes are TRBV12-3 or TRBV12-4 and TRBJ2-3; D is possibly TRBD2 (5 bases). The CDR3 covers 12 residues. The CDR3 loop reads CASGFGMDTQYF. DNA of the CDR3: TGTGCCAGCGGTTTCGGGATGGATACGCAGTATTTT.

This clonotype was recorded at least ten times. The chain is built from TRBV21-1 and TRBJ2-3; the D call TRBD2 from the table was never checked on the DNA. TRBV21-1 is an annotated pseudogene. The CDR3 covers 18 residues. The CDR3 bases are TGTGCCAGCAGCAAAGGAAAGGACATAGCGGGAGCCGGAGATACGCAGTATTTT. Translated: CASSKGKDIAGAGDTQYF.

Comment on this clonotype: One base away lies a much larger clone, so this may be a sequencing read error. V gene TRBV7-2 combines with J gene TRBJ2-7; D remains ambiguous. This CDR3 comprises 16 residues. V dropped 4 bases and J dropped 3 bases, with 19 bases sitting between them. Germline V gives CDR1 SGHTA, CDR2 FQGNSA. This CDR3 reads CASSSLSKSDRYEQYF. CDR3 in DNA: TGTGCCAGCAGCTCCCTGTCTAAGAGCGACCGCTACGAGCAGTACTTC.

This clonotype was seen ten or more times. The genes are TRBV12-3 or TRBV12-4 and TRBJ2-1; D might be TRBD1 (6 bases). The CDR3 has 17 residues. Trimming cost V 6 bases and J 6 bases, with 24 bases left between them. This chain's CDR3 is CASRGTYLAEFPNEQFF. In DNA, the CDR3 is TGTGCCAGCAGGGGGACATATTTAGCAGAATTTCCCAATGAGCAGTTCTTC.

This clonotype was observed at least ten times. The CDR3 reads CASSLPLDTQYF. As DNA, the CDR3 is TGTGCCAGCAGCCTACCTCTAGATACGCAGTATTTT. The rearrangement links TRBV6-2 or TRBV6-3 to TRBJ2-3; no firm D call. V dropped 6 bases and J dropped 5 bases, with 9 bases sitting between them. The CDR3 contains 12 residues. CDR1 is MNHEY, CDR2 SVGEGT, per germline.

This clonotype was seen more than once but under ten times. This rearrangement joins TRBV10-3 to TRBJ1-5; TRBD1 aligns across 9 bases. V shed 8 bases, J shed 7 bases, and the junction held 12 bases outside the gene matches. The germline CDR1 and CDR2 sequences are ENHRY and SYGVKD. The CDR3 has 15 amino acids. CDR3 sequence (DNA): TGTGCCATCGGTGTGGGGACAGGGAGCGGGCAGCCCCAGCATTTT. Translation: CAIGVGTGSGQPQHF.

The chain carries TRBV19 and TRBJ2-7; 10 bases fit TRBD2. Per the germline V gene, CDR1 is LNHDA and CDR2 is SQIVND (reference sequence). After removal of 3 bases from V and 3 bases from J, the junction contained 8 bases not matched to a gene. The CDR3 length is 16 residues. The CDR3 protein is CASSIPASGGDYEQYF. DNA of the CDR3: TGTGCCAGTAGTATCCCTGCTAGCGGGGGTGACTACGAGCAGTACTTC.

There are many counts of this clonotype. The V gene is TRBV29-1, the J gene TRBJ1-1, with 9 bases that match TRBD1. The CDR3 spans 13 residues. Germline V CDR1 and CDR2: SQVTM, ANQGSEA. The junction had 7 bases not matched to a gene; V was cut back by 7 bases and J by 4 bases. CDR3 nucleotides: TGCAGCGCCCGGACAGGGGAGGGCACTGAAGCTTTCTTT. Its protein product is CSARTGEGTEAFF.

This clonotype occurred many times. The chain carries TRBV24-1 and TRBJ2-5; a possible D gene is TRBD1 (6 bases). The CDR3 length is 15 residues. V was shortened by 3 bases and J by 1 base, with 11 bases between the two germline ends. In germline, CDR1 is KGHDR, CDR2 SFDVKD. CDR3 sequence: CATSDGHRAQETQYF. The CDR3 DNA reads TGTGCCACCAGTGATGGTCACAGGGCCCAAGAGACCCAGTACTTC.

The chain combines TRBV2 with TRBJ2-1, with TRBD2 identical over 16 bases. CDR1 SNHLY and CDR2 FYNNEI come from the germline V gene. The CDR3 totals 16 residues. The V and J ends lost 6 bases and 8 bases, in that order; junction bases with no gene match: 7. The CDR3 is CASRGLAGGPPHEQFF. The DNA for the CDR3 is TGTGCCAGCAGGGGACTAGCGGGAGGGCCCCCCCATGAGCAGTTCTTC.

There are many counts of this clonotype. This chain joins TRBV12-3 or TRBV12-4 and TRBJ1-5; D not certain. Trimming stripped 8 bases from V and 11 bases from J, with 19 bases between. The CDR3 has 13 amino acids. The CDR3 protein is CASAATGLLSQHF. CDR3 DNA: TGTGCCAGCGCCGCCACGGGCCTGCTGTCCCAGCATTTT.